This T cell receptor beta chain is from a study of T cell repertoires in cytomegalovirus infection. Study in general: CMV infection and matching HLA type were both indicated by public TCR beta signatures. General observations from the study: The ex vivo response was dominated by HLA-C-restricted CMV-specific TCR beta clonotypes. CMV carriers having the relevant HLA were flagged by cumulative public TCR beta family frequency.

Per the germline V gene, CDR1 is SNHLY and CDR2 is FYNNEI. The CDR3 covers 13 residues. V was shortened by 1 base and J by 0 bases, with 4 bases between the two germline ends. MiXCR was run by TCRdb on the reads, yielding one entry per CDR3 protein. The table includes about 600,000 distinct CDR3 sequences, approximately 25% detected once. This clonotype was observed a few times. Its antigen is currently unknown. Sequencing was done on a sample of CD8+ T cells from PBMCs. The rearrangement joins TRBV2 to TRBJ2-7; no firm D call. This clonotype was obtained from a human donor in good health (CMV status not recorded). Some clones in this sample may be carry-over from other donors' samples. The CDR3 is CASSEGYSYEQYF. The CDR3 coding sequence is TGTGCCAGCAGTGAAGGGTACTCCTACGAGCAGTACTTC.